The 10 T cell receptor beta chains below come from one sample, sequenced in a study of blood T cell repertoires in COVID-19. This table comes from immunoSEQ multiplex PCR, and its TCRdb copy is limited to in-frame clones, with some not included. The table has 85,000 to 95,000 clones, approximately 90% seen once. Sequencing input: peripheral blood. The receptors derive from a man aged 55-75 years with acute or convalescent COVID-19.

Only a few counts were recorded for this clone. V is TRBV30 and J is TRBJ1-1; the match to TRBD1 covers 7 bases. Germline trimming cut 4 bases from V and 5 bases from J; bases unmatched to any gene: 4. The germline CDR1 and CDR2 sequences are GTSNPN and SVGIG (reference sequence). The CDR3 runs 12 residues. In DNA, the CDR3 is TGTGCCTGGATTGCAGGGGGGACTGAAGCTTTCTTT. Translation gives CAWIAGGTEAFF.

The V gene is TRBV5-1, the J gene TRBJ1-5; D is perhaps TRBD1 (5 bases). Between the trimmed V and J ends, which lost 1 base and 0 bases, there was a span of 23 bases. Germline CDR1 and CDR2: SGHRS and YFSETQ. This CDR3 region has 20 residues. The CDR3 here is CASSLRRPRPGPFSNQPQHF. As DNA, the CDR3 is TGCGCCAGCAGCTTGCGACGACCCCGGCCAGGGCCTTTTAGCAATCAGCCCCAGCATTTT.

The CDR3 region is CASSNTNEQFF. The DNA of the CDR3 is TGTGCCAGCAGCAACACAAATGAGCAGTTCTTC. The chain links TRBV7-3 to TRBJ2-1, with unresolved D. The CDR3 is 11 amino acids. The germline V gene encodes CDR1 SGHTA and CDR2 FQGTGA. V dropped 5 bases and J dropped 7 bases, with 6 bases sitting between them. Using reference TRBV7-3 and TRBJ2-1 for the parts outside the CDR3, the full variable domain is GAGVSQTPSNKVTEKGKYVELRCDPISGHTALYWYRQSLGQGPEFLIYFQGTGAADDSGLPNDRFFAVRPEGSVSTLKIQRTERGDSAVYLCASSNTNEQFFGPGTRLTVL.

The V and J genes are TRBV20-1 and TRBJ1-1, with D unresolved. CDR3 length equals 11 residues. V lost 4 bases to trimming and J lost 7 bases, with 10 bases between them. The germline V gene has CDR1 DFQATT and CDR2 SNEGSKA (reference sequence). The CDR3 sequence: CSAIYSYEAFF. The CDR3 nucleotides read TGCAGTGCTATTTACAGTTATGAAGCTTTCTTT.

V and J are TRBV5-1 and TRBJ1-4; no clear D. Germline CDR1 SGHRS, CDR2 YFSETQ. The CDR3 is made up of 13 amino acids. Trimming pared 0 bases from V and 4 bases from J, leaving 4 bases between. The CDR3 spells CASSLGVNEKLFF. The CDR3 region has the DNA TGCGCCAGCAGCTTGGGCGTTAATGAAAAACTGTTTTTT.

The chain combines TRBV7-9 with TRBJ1-4; D is uncertain. V was shortened by 0 bases and J by 8 bases, with 10 bases between the two germline ends. From germline, CDR1 is SEHNR and CDR2 FQNEAQ (reference sequence). The CDR3 covers 14 residues. The chain's CDR3 is CASSLALGDEKLFF. The CDR3 bases are TGTGCCAGCAGCTTAGCGTTGGGAGACGAAAAACTGTTTTTT. Filled out from reference TRBV7-9 and TRBJ1-4, the complete variable domain reads DTGVSQNPRHKITKRGQNVTFRCDPISEHNRLYWYRQTLGQGPEFLTYFQNEAQLEKSRLLSDRFSAERPKGSFSTLEIQRTEQGDSAMYLCASSLALGDEKLFFGSGTQLSVL.

This clone was detected only once. The V call is TRBV30, the J call TRBJ1-4; possibly TRBD1 for D (6 bases). In germline, CDR1 is GTSNPN, CDR2 SVGIG (reference sequence). The V end was cut by 6 bases, the J end by 1 base, with 12 bases between. The CDR3 runs 14 residues. The CDR3, as DNA: TGTGCCTGTAACAGGGACCTAACTAATGAAAAACTGTTTTTT. Translation: CACNRDLTNEKLFF.

This chain connects TRBV4-2 to TRBJ2-3, with TRBD2 matching over 8 bases. Germline CDR1 LGHNA, CDR2 YNFKEQ. V trimming: 8 bases; J trimming: 6 bases; junction bases outside the gene matches: 10. This CDR3 comprises 14 residues. CDR3 residues: CASGLTGGRDTQYF. The CDR3 DNA sequence: TGTGCCAGCGGGTTAACGGGGGGGCGGGATACGCAGTATTTT.

The chain links TRBV6-1 to TRBJ1-2; D not resolved. There are 14 residues in the CDR3. CDR1 is MNHNS and CDR2 is SASEGT in the germline V gene. V was shortened by 0 bases and J by 4 bases, with 9 bases between the two germline ends. CDR3 DNA: TGTGCCAGCAGTGAAGCCGAGATCCTCTATGGCTACACCTTC. Protein: CASSEAEILYGYTF.

This sequence joins TRBV19 and TRBJ1-4, with D possibly being TRBD1 (5 bases). The CDR3 spans 13 residues. Looked up from germline, CDR1 is LNHDA and CDR2 is SQIVND (reference sequence). Trimming shortened V by 7 bases and J by 4 bases, and 10 bases separated the two germline ends. CDR3 protein: CASKGTDNEKLFF. The CDR3 nucleotides are TGTGCCAGTAAGGGGACTGATAATGAAAAACTGTTTTTT.